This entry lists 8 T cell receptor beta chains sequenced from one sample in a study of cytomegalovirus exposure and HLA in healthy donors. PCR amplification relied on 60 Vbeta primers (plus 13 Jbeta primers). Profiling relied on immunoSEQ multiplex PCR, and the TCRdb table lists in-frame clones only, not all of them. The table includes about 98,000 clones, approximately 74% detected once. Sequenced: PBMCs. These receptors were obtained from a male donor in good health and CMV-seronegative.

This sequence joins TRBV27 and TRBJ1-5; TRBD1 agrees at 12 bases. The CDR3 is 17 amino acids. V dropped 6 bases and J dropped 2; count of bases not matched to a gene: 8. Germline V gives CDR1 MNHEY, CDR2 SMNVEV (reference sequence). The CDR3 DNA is TGTGCCAGCAGCATGGGACAGGGGGCGATGGGCAATCAGCCCCAGCATTTT. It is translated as CASSMGQGAMGNQPQHF.

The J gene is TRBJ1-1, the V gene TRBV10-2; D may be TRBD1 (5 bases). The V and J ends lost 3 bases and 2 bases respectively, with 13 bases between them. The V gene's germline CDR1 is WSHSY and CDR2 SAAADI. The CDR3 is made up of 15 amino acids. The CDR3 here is CASSDGTDVNTEAFF. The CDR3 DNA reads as TGCGCCAGCAGTGACGGGACTGACGTCAACACTGAAGCTTTCTTT.

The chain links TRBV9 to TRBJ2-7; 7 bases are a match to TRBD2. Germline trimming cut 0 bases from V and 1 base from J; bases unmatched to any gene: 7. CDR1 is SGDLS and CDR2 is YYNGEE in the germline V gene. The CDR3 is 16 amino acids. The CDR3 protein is CASSVEGGGSSYEQYF. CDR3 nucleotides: TGTGCCAGCAGCGTAGAGGGCGGGGGATCTTCCTACGAGCAGTACTTC.

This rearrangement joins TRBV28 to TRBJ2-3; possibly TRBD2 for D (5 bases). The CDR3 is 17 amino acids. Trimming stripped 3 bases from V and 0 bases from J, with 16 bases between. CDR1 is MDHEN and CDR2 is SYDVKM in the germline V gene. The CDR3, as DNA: TGTGCCAGCAGTTTTAGGGCGGCGGGCCCTAGCACAGATACGCAGTATTTT. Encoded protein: CASSFRAAGPSTDTQYF.

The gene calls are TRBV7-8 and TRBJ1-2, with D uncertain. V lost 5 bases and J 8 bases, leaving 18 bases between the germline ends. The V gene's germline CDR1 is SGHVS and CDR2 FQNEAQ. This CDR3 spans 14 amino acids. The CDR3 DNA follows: TGTGCCAGCAGCCTCCGCCTAAACCGGGGAGGCTACACCTTC. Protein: CASSLRLNRGGYTF. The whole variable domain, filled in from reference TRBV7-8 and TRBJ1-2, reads GAGVSQSPRYKVAKRGQDVALRCDPISGHVSLFWYQQALGQGPEFLTYFQNEAQLDKSGLPSDRFFAERPEGSVSTLKIQRTQQEDSAVYLCASSLRLNRGGYTFGSGTRLTVV.

CDR3 sequence: CASSQEGGGVTDTQYF. The CDR3 DNA reads TGCGCCAGCAGCCAAGAGGGGGGAGGAGTCACAGATACGCAGTATTTT. The V and J genes are TRBV4-1 and TRBJ2-3, with D maybe TRBD2 (6 bases). V dropped 0 bases and J dropped 2 bases, with 12 bases sitting between them. Germline CDR1 is MGHRA and CDR2 is YSYEKL. The CDR3 is made up of 16 amino acids.

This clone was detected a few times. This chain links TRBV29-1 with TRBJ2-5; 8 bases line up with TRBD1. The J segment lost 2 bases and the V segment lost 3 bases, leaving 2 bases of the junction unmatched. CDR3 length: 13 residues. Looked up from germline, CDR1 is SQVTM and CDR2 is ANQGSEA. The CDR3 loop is CSVEGQAQETQYF. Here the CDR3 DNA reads TGCAGCGTTGAGGGACAGGCACAAGAGACCCAGTACTTC.

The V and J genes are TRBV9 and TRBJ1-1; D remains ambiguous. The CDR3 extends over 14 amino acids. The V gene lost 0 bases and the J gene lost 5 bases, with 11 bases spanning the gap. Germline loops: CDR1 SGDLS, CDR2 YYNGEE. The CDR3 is CASSVDNRRTEAFF. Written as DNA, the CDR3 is TGTGCCAGCAGCGTAGATAACCGGCGGACTGAAGCTTTCTTT.